The sequence of this T cell receptor (beta chain) was determined in a study of blood T cell repertoires in COVID-19. Study details: Both acute and convalescent COVID-19 samples were obtained from the United States, Italy and Spain. Sample material is recorded as cDNA or gDNA derived from T cells, B-cell-depleted T cells, or PBMCs.

The germline CDR1 and CDR2 sequences are LGHDT and YNNKEL (reference sequence). This CDR3 contains 16 residues. V lost 4 bases and J lost 3; bases outside the gene matches: 11. As originally analysed: Amplifying reference gene primers gave estimates of nucleated cell counts. TCRdb's copy holds only in-frame clones and misses some; the assay was immunoSEQ multiplex PCR. For V, J and clone size, that table is used; D and trimming come from the DNA. The data hold under 250,000 clones, with more than 65% observed a single time. The genes are TRBV3-1 (or the pseudogene TRBV3-2) and TRBJ2-7, with 8 positions matching TRBD2. The sequence came from a woman of 80 years or more with acute or convalescent COVID-19. Sequencing used peripheral blood. CDR3 DNA sequence: TGTGCCAGCAGCCCAGCCTGGACTAGCTCAAGCTACGAGCAGTACTTC. It specifies CASSPAWTSSSYEQYF.